This is a list of T cell receptor beta chains from one sample in a study of blood T cell repertoires in COVID-19. Clones were read by immunoSEQ multiplex PCR, and TCRdb kept only the in-frame ones, dropping some. The sample has about 180,000 clones, less than 90% seen once. Input material: peripheral blood. These receptor sequences come from a woman in her 70s with COVID-19, enrolled during active disease. CDR3s include the opening cysteine and the closing phenylalanine or tryptophan. Each record gives: clone size, J gene, V gene, CDR3 length, D gene, CDR3 DNA, CDR3 protein. A D gene is named only where the DNA matches it firmly. Rows give clone size only sometimes, using once, few, many, or a class for an expanded clone.

>NA|TRBJ1-1|TRBV28|14|NA
TGTGCCAGCACCTCCGAGACAGGTCGCGGCTACGCTTTCTTT
CASTSETGRGYAFF
>NA|TRBJ1-2|TRBV9|14|NA
TGTGCCAGCAGCGAAAGGGGATTTAACTATGGCTACACCTTC
CASSERGFNYGYTF
>NA|TRBJ2-4|TRBV30|16|TRBD1
TGTGCCTGGAGTGCCAAGGGGGCTGGAGCCAAAAACATTCAGTACTTC
CAWSAKGAGAKNIQYF
>NA|TRBJ2-5|TRBV5-1|14|NA
TGCGCCAGCGGGGCCCGGGGGGCGGAAGAGACCCAGTACTTC
CASGARGAEETQYF
>once|TRBJ2-3|TRBV24-1|17|TRBD1
TGTGCCACCAGTGACAACAGGGGTAGCACCCAGGGCTATACGCAGTATTTT
CATSDNRGSTQGYTQYF
>NA|TRBJ2-1|TRBV28|12|NA
TGTGCCAGTTCCAGGCTTCTCAATGAGCAGTTCTTC
CASSRLLNEQFF
>NA|TRBJ2-5|TRBV6-1|17|NA
TGTGCCAGCAGTGAAGAATTGACAGCCCGAATGGGAGAGACCCAGTACTTC
CASSEELTARMGETQYF
>NA|TRBJ2-5|TRBV11-1|14|TRBD1
TGTGCCAGCAGCTTACTGACAGGGATACAGACCCAGTACTTC
CASSLLTGIQTQYF
>NA|TRBJ2-1|TRBV7-2|15|TRBD2
TGTGCCAGCAGCTTACTAGCGGGAAGGGGCAATGAGCAGTTCTTC
CASSLLAGRGNEQFF
>NA|TRBJ1-1|TRBV18|14|NA
TGTGCCAGCTCACCCAGACAGGAGTACACTGAAGCTTTCTTT
CASSPRQEYTEAFF
>NA|TRBJ2-1|TRBV11-2|13|TRBD2
TGTGCCAGCAGCTTAGTTGCAGCGGGAGCCCAGTTCTTC
CASSLVAAGAQFF
>NA|TRBJ2-2|TRBV7-2|14|NA
TGTGCCAGCACCCCCCAGAGGGACACCGGGGAGCTGTTTTTT
CASTPQRDTGELFF
>NA|TRBJ1-1|TRBV11-2|14|NA
TGTGCCAGCAGCCTCCGACAGGTTGGAGCTGAAGCTTTCTTT
CASSLRQVGAEAFF
>NA|TRBJ2-3|TRBV2|15|NA
TGTGCCAGCAGCCGCGGGACAGCCGACCGGGATACGCAGTATTTT
CASSRGTADRDTQYF
>once|TRBJ2-2|TRBV6-6|14|NA
TGTGCCAGCAGTGTAGACAGGGAGGCCGGGGAGCTGTTTTTT
CASSVDREAGELFF
>NA|TRBJ2-1|TRBV19|12|NA
TGTGCCAGTAGTCCCTATCGCGATGAGCAGTTCTTC
CASSPYRDEQFF
>NA|TRBJ2-5|TRBV7-2|13|NA
TGTGCCAGCAGCTCAGGATACCAAGAGACCCAGTACTTC
CASSSGYQETQYF
>NA|TRBJ2-7|TRBV11-3|15|NA
TGTGCCAGCAGCCCCGATGGGGGGGGGCTCTACGAGCAGTACTTC
CASSPDGGGLYEQYF
>few|TRBJ2-3|TRBV2|15|NA
TGTGCCAGCAGTGAAGTTTTCGCGGGCACAGATACGCAGTATTTT
CASSEVFAGTDTQYF
>NA|TRBJ1-1|TRBV3-1/TRBV3-2|12|NA
TGTGCCAGCAGCCAGATAACCGGTGAAGCTTTCTTT
CASSQITGEAFF
>NA|TRBJ2-7|TRBV5-1|16|TRBD2
TGCGCCAGCAGCCCGAAACTAGCGGGAGGGCCTTACGAGCAGTACTTC
CASSPKLAGGPYEQYF
>NA|TRBJ1-2|TRBV7-6|15|TRBD1
TGTGCCAGCAGCCCCCGGCTCCGGGACAGCTTCGGCTACACCTTC
CASSPRLRDSFGYTF
>once|TRBJ1-2|TRBV29-1|11|NA
TGCAGCGTTGACGGAGGGGTTGGCTACACCTTC
CSVDGGVGYTF
>NA|TRBJ1-4|TRBV19|16|TRBD1
TGTGCCAGTAGTGCCCGCTCGGGACAGGGGAAGTTAAAACTGTTTTTT
CASSARSGQGKLKLFF
>NA|TRBJ2-1|TRBV18|17|TRBD2
TGTGCCAGCTCACCGGTTAGGGCCAGCGGGACCTACAATGAGCAGTTCTTC
CASSPVRASGTYNEQFF
>NA|TRBJ1-5|TRBV4-1|14|NA
TGCGCCAGCAGCCCTGAGGGGGGGAATCAGCCCCAGCATTTT
CASSPEGGNQPQHF
>NA|TRBJ1-3|TRBV14|16|NA
TGTGCCAGCAGCCCCCTTGGCAGTACCTCTGGAAACACCATATATTTT
CASSPLGSTSGNTIYF
>NA|TRBJ1-5|TRBV7-2|15|NA
TGTGCCAGCAGCCAAGGAGGGGAGCGCAATCAGCCCCAGCATTTT
CASSQGGERNQPQHF
>NA|TRBJ1-5|TRBV28|14|TRBD1
TGTGCCAGCAGTGCAGGGGGCGGTAATCAGCCCCAGCATTTT
CASSAGGGNQPQHF
>NA|TRBJ2-7|TRBV10-2|16|TRBD2
TGCGCCAGCAGTGATCCCCGGCTAGCGGGAACCTACGAGCAGTACTTC
CASSDPRLAGTYEQYF
>NA|TRBJ2-3|TRBV5-1|15|TRBD2
TGCGCCAGCAAACAGCGGGAGGCGAGCACAGATACGCAGTATTTT
CASKQREASTDTQYF
>NA|TRBJ2-2|TRBV4-1|13|NA
TGCGCCAGCAGCCGAGGGAACACCGGGGAGCTGTTTTTT
CASSRGNTGELFF
>NA|TRBJ2-5|TRBV10-2|15|TRBD2
TGCGCCAGCAGAAGTGGCGGGAGATCCTCGGAGACCCAGTACTTC
CASRSGGRSSETQYF
>NA|TRBJ1-1|TRBV7-9|14|NA
TGTGCCAGCAGCTTGACAGGTCTGAACACTGAAGCTTTCTTT
CASSLTGLNTEAFF
>NA|TRBJ1-1|TRBV2|15|NA
TGTGCCAGCAGTGGGTCGACTGGGAGGAACACTGAAGCTTTCTTT
CASSGSTGRNTEAFF
>NA|TRBJ1-4|TRBV29-1|16|TRBD1
TGCAGCGTTGGAGGTCTACAGGGGCTGTTGAGTGAAAAACTGTTTTTT
CSVGGLQGLLSEKLFF
>NA|TRBJ2-5|TRBV5-6|15|TRBD1
TGTGCCAGCAGCTTGGGCGGGACAGGGGAAGAGACCCAGTACTTC
CASSLGGTGEETQYF
>NA|TRBJ2-7|TRBV19|15|NA
TGTGCCAGTAGGGGCCGTGGGGCTCCGTCCTACGAGCAGTACTTC
CASRGRGAPSYEQYF
>NA|TRBJ2-5|TRBV5-4|16|TRBD1
TGTGCCAGCAGTTATCGGGACCCTCGACAGGGGAAGACCCAGTACTTC
CASSYRDPRQGKTQYF
>NA|TRBJ1-1|TRBV9|13|NA
TGTGCCAGCAGTTACAGGGAGGGAGCTGAAGCTTTCTTT
CASSYREGAEAFF
>NA|TRBJ2-2|TRBV7-9|18|TRBD1
TGTGCCAGCAGCCCTCGATTAGGGACAGGGGTGAGCACCGGGGAGCTGTTTTTT
CASSPRLGTGVSTGELFF
>NA|TRBJ1-2|TRBV14|15|NA
TGTGCCAGCAGCCAAGATACAGGGCTGTTTCATGGCTACACCTTC
CASSQDTGLFHGYTF
>NA|TRBJ2-4|TRBV7-2|14|TRBD1
TGTGCCAGCAGCCTCGACAGGGGGGGGAACATTCAGTACTTC
CASSLDRGGNIQYF
>NA|TRBJ2-1|TRBV5-1|15|NA
TGCGCCAGCAGCCATCTATATTTGACTCATAATGAGCAGTTCTTC
CASSHLYLTHNEQFF
>NA|TRBJ2-3|TRBV19|13|NA
TGTGCCAGTAGTGAGCCTCCTACAGATACGCAGTATTTT
CASSEPPTDTQYF
>NA|TRBJ1-5|TRBV5-6|13|NA
TGTGCCAGCAGCAATGGACAGAATCAGCCCCAGCATTTT
CASSNGQNQPQHF
>once|TRBJ2-3|TRBV18|15|TRBD2
TGTGCCAGCTCACCACCGGGACTAAGCACAGATACGCAGTATTTT
CASSPPGLSTDTQYF
>NA|TRBJ1-2|TRBV7-9|14|NA
TGTGCCAGCAGCTTAGATTTCCGGGGCTATGGCTACACCTTC
CASSLDFRGYGYTF
>few|TRBJ2-7|TRBV7-2|15|TRBD1
TGTGCCAGCAGACCTACAGGGGTCCCTACCTACGAGCAGTACTTC
CASRPTGVPTYEQYF
>NA|TRBJ1-3|TRBV30|14|NA
TGTGCCTGGAGTACTTATAGCTCTGGAAACACCATATATTTT
CAWSTYSSGNTIYF
>once|TRBJ2-3|TRBV11-3|18|TRBD2
TGTGCCAGCAGCCTCGGGACTAGCGGGAGAAGTAGCACAGATACGCAGTATTTT
CASSLGTSGRSSTDTQYF